This paragraph reports one TCR beta chain. Antigen specificity is unknown. The CDR3 runs to 15 residues. V lost 4 bases and J 6 bases, leaving 18 bases between the germline ends. The germline gives CDR1 SGDLS, CDR2 YYNGEE. The data stem from a study of cytomegalovirus exposure and HLA in healthy donors. Study conclusions and caveats: Generally TCR sequences proved uncommon, though certain public TCRs appeared in numerous donors.

The PCR had 60 Vbeta and 13 Jbeta primers. TCRdb's copy holds only in-frame clones and misses some; the assay was immunoSEQ multiplex PCR. The sample lists around 94,000 clones, 75% to 85% occurring once. The chain uses TRBV9 and TRBJ2-3; D is possibly TRBD2 (6 bases). Material for sequencing was PBMCs. The sequence was collected from a woman aged 40 to 50 in good health and CMV-seronegative. CDR3 region: CASSLRPLAADTQYF. CDR3 bases: TGTGCCAGCAGCTTACGACCACTAGCAGCCGATACGCAGTATTTT.